The 2 T cell receptor beta chains presented below share a single source sample, sequenced in a study of neurological immune-mediated disorders. Each CDR3 protein is one row after TCRdb ran MiXCR on the 5' RACE reads. This sample has around 130,000 distinct CDR3 sequences, with about 3.4% found just once. Sequencing used PBMCs. The receptors originated from a woman aged 30 to 39 with multiple sclerosis.

This clonotype was seen at least ten times. The chain links TRBV18 to TRBJ2-5, with 7 positions matching TRBD2. The CDR3 contains 15 residues. The ends lost 1 base at V and 5 bases at J; junction bases unmatched: 7. Germline V lookup: CDR1 KGHSH, CDR2 LQKENI. CDR3 sequence (DNA): TGTGCCAGCTCACCACTCCAGCGGGGAGGCGAGACCCAGTACTTC. Protein sequence: CASSPLQRGGETQYF.

This clonotype came up many times. The rearrangement uses TRBV5-1 and TRBJ2-3; D is possibly TRBD2 (5 bases). Trimming took off 5 bases at V and 3 bases at J, with 10 bases between the two ends. The length of the CDR3 is 13 residues. Germline V gives CDR1 SGHRS, CDR2 YFSETQ. The CDR3 here is CASSRGRTDTQYF. CDR3 sequence (DNA): TGCGCCAGCAGTAGAGGGCGAACAGATACGCAGTATTTT.